These 24 T cell receptor beta chains share one sample of origin, sequenced in a study of blood T cell repertoires in COVID-19 (dated by TCRdb to between 2020 and 2021). The library came from the immunoSEQ multiplex PCR assay. Imported from immuneACCESS, the table was reduced by TCRdb to in-frame sequences with V and J called. These copies leave out some clones; in studies compared against another copy, an unresolved V gene accounts for under half, and the cause of the remainder is not known. The sample table contains fewer than 500,000 clones; only one count was recorded for around 89% of them. The ten largest clones add up to roughly 4.3% of the sample. The sequencing sample was made of peripheral blood. These receptors were obtained from a woman aged 30 to 39 with acute or convalescent COVID-19.

This clone has more than one count but fewer than ten. The V and J genes are TRBV28 and TRBJ2-7, with 11 bases that match TRBD2. CDR3 length equals 15 residues. J gave up 2 bases and V 5 bases, and 5 bases lay outside the gene matches. The germline V gene has CDR1 MDHEN and CDR2 SYDVKM. CDR3: CASSPSGGMAYEQYF. The CDR3 DNA reads TGTGCCAGCAGTCCTAGCGGGGGGATGGCCTACGAGCAGTACTTC.

This chain uses TRBV9 with TRBJ1-2; TRBD1 is a possible D gene (6 bases). CDR1 and CDR2 (germline): SGDLS, YYNGEE. This CDR3 contains 14 residues. Trimming took 2 bases from V and 5 from J, leaving 13 bases between them. The CDR3 loop is CASSVGGASYGYTF. For the CDR3, the DNA is TGTGCCAGCAGCGTTGGGGGCGCCTCATATGGCTACACCTTC.

V usage is TRBV11-2 and J usage is TRBJ1-2, with D uncertain. The ends were cut back, 3 bases at V and 5 bases at J, with 10 bases in the middle. The CDR3 is 13 residues long. The germline V gene encodes CDR1 SGHAT and CDR2 FQNNGV. The chain's CDR3 is CASSFGLAYGYTF. CDR3 DNA sequence: TGTGCCAGCAGCTTTGGGCTAGCTTATGGCTACACCTTC.

This chain joins TRBV5-5 and TRBJ2-3, with D tentatively TRBD1 (6 bases). The CDR3 is made up of 14 amino acids. Trimming removed 2 bases at V and 6 bases at J, with 13 bases between. CDR1 is SGHKS and CDR2 is YYEKEE in the germline V gene (reference sequence). The CDR3 is CASSFRGREDTQYF. The CDR3 nucleotides read TGTGCCAGCAGCTTCAGGGGCAGGGAGGATACGCAGTATTTT.

V gene TRBV10-1 combines with J gene TRBJ2-2; 7 nucleotides align to TRBD1. This CDR3 contains 16 residues. CDR1 is WNHNN and CDR2 is SYGVQD in the germline V gene (reference sequence). J gave up 6 bases and V 3 bases, and 10 bases lay outside the gene matches. In nucleotides, the CDR3 is TGCGCCAGCAGTGATTCCATAGGGGGCGCGTCCGGGGAGCTGTTTTTT. Translated: CASSDSIGGASGELFF.

This clone was seen only once. CDR3 DNA: TGTGCCAGCAGCTTGTCCGCTCGGGGTAATTCCTACGAGCAGTACTTC. This translates into CASSLSARGNSYEQYF. The chain combines TRBV5-6 with TRBJ2-7, with TRBD2 as a possible D gene (5 bases). CDR3 length: 16 residues. Germline CDR1 SGHDT, CDR2 YYEEEE. Trimming pared 1 base from V and 1 base from J, leaving 15 bases between.

The CDR3 DNA follows: TGTGCCAGCGGAGGGACAGGGGCTTCACCCCTCCACTTT. This encodes CASGGTGASPLHF. The V gene is TRBV2, the J gene TRBJ1-6; TRBD1 matches 10 bases. V shed 8 bases, J shed 9 bases, and the junction held 4 bases outside the gene matches. Germline V gene lookup returns CDR1 SNHLY and CDR2 FYNNEI. CDR3 length: 13 residues.

The J gene is TRBJ1-3, the V gene TRBV28, with D tentatively TRBD1 (5 bases). CDR1 is MDHEN and CDR2 is SYDVKM in the germline V gene. The CDR3 is 16 amino acids. Trimming pared 4 bases from V and 4 bases from J, leaving 17 bases between. For the CDR3, the DNA is TGTGCCAGCAGTTCTCCCCTAGGGGCTTTAGGAAACACCATATATTTT. This codes for CASSSPLGALGNTIYF.

V gene TRBV21-1 combines with J gene TRBJ1-6; the table's D call, TRBD1, has no DNA check behind it. TRBV21-1 is given as a pseudogene. The CDR3 length is 16 residues. The CDR3 DNA is TGTGCCAGCAGTTTCACAGGGAGCTCCTATAATTCACCCCTCCACTTT. Protein: CASSFTGSSYNSPLHF.

The chain joins TRBV5-1 to TRBJ1-1; tentatively, D is TRBD1 (5 bases). CDR3 length: 14 residues. Germline assignment: CDR1 SGHRS and CDR2 YFSETQ. The V end lost 4 bases, the J end lost 1 base, and 11 bases lay between the germline ends. CDR3 DNA sequence: TGCGCCAGCAGCACCCAGGGAGGGAACACTGAAGCTTTCTTT. Encoded protein: CASSTQGGNTEAFF. Based on the CDR3 plus reference TRBV5-1 and TRBJ1-1, the full variable domain is KAGVTQTPRYLIKTRGQQVTLSCSPISGHRSVSWYQQTPGQGLQFLFEYFSETQRNKGNFPGRFSGRQFSNSRSEMNVSTLELGDSALYLCASSTQGGNTEAFFGQGTRLTVV.

J is TRBJ2-3 and V is TRBV19; D is possibly TRBD1 (5 bases). The CDR3 has 13 amino acids. Trimming left V 6 bases short and J 2 bases short, with 9 bases between. The germline gives CDR1 LNHDA, CDR2 SQIVND (reference sequence). In DNA form, the CDR3 reads TGTGCCAGTAGAGGGGAACCCACAGATACGCAGTATTTT. Translating gives CASRGEPTDTQYF.

The chain uses TRBV28 and TRBJ2-3, with 8 bases fitting TRBD2. Trimming took 6 bases from V and 0 from J; bases not matched to a gene: 8. The CDR3 sequence is 16 residues long. Germline V gene lookup returns CDR1 MDHEN and CDR2 SYDVKM. The CDR3 coding sequence is TGTGCCAGCAGGACGGGAGGGGGGTACAGCACAGATACGCAGTATTTT. This translates into CASRTGGGYSTDTQYF.

The chain combines TRBV10-3 with TRBJ2-1; TRBD2 might be the D (6 bases). The CDR3 consists of 14 residues. Looked up from germline, CDR1 is ENHRY and CDR2 is SYGVKD. V was trimmed by 4 bases and J by 3 bases, leaving 10 bases between them. As DNA, the CDR3 is TGTGCCATCAGTGTAGGAGGGGACTACAATGAGCAGTTCTTC. It specifies CAISVGGDYNEQFF.

In regard to this clone: A much larger clone sits a single nucleotide away, making a read error possible. The rearrangement uses TRBV24-1 and TRBJ1-2; possible D gene TRBD1, 6 bases. This CDR3 contains 14 residues. Germline-derived CDR1 and CDR2 are KGHDR and SFDVKD. V was cut by 4 bases and J by 8 bases, with 16 bases left in between. For the CDR3, the DNA is TGTGCCACCAGTGAAGGACAGAGGGCGGTGGGCTACACCTTC. Amino acid sequence: CATSEGQRAVGYTF.

The V gene is TRBV9, the J gene TRBJ1-1, with 12 bases lining up with TRBD1. The trim removed 0 bases at V and 1 base at J, leaving 4 bases unmatched. The germline gives CDR1 SGDLS, CDR2 YYNGEE. This CDR3 is built from 17 residues. DNA for the CDR3: TGTGCCAGCAGCGTAGGTGGGGGACAGGGGGCGAACACTGAAGCTTTCTTT. It encodes CASSVGGGQGANTEAFF.

This clone was detected only once. J is TRBJ1-5 and V is TRBV28; the match to TRBD1 covers 7 bases. This CDR3 has 15 residues. With 6 bases clipped from V and 3 bases from J, the junction kept 8 bases outside the gene matches. CDR1 MDHEN and CDR2 SYDVKM come from the germline V gene. The CDR3 nucleotides read TGTGCCAGCAGAACCAGGGGGACAGACAATCAGCCCCAGCATTTT. It translates to CASRTRGTDNQPQHF.

The chain links TRBV5-1 to TRBJ1-2, with 7 bases identical to TRBD1. The ends lost 5 bases at V and 4 bases at J; junction bases unmatched: 5. This CDR3 is built from 13 residues. Per the germline V gene, CDR1 is SGHRS and CDR2 is YFSETQ. For the CDR3, the DNA is TGCGCCAGCAGACAGGGGCTAACCTATGGCTACACCTTC. Translation: CASRQGLTYGYTF.

The rearrangement joins TRBV27 to TRBJ2-2; TRBD2 agrees at 7 bases. Looked up from germline, CDR1 is MNHEY and CDR2 is SMNVEV (reference sequence). This CDR3 has 16 residues. V was clipped by 3 bases and J by 4 bases; unmatched bases: 8. CDR3 residues: CASSFYPGGITGELFF. As DNA, the CDR3 is TGTGCCAGCAGTTTCTACCCCGGGGGGATCACCGGGGAGCTGTTTTTT.

The gene calls are TRBV5-1 and TRBJ2-2, with D perhaps matching TRBD2 (6 bases). Trimming pared 4 bases from V and 5 bases from J, leaving 12 bases between. The germline CDR1 and CDR2 sequences are SGHRS and YFSETQ. The CDR3 covers 14 residues. The CDR3: CASSQGGETGELFF. The CDR3 DNA reads TGCGCCAGCAGCCAAGGCGGGGAAACCGGGGAGCTGTTTTTT.

V and J are TRBV9 and TRBJ1-2; 8 bases are shared with TRBD1. Germline loops: CDR1 SGDLS, CDR2 YYNGEE. V was clipped by 4 bases and J by 8 bases; unmatched bases: 4. CDR3 length equals 12 residues. The CDR3 nucleotides are TGTGCCAGCAGCACGACAGGGGACGGCTACACCTTC. It encodes CASSTTGDGYTF.

This clone has a single count. The CDR3 protein is CASSQVRQGSEWQPQHF. For the CDR3, the DNA is TGTGCCAGCAGCCAAGTCCGACAGGGAAGCGAGTGGCAGCCCCAGCATTTT. This chain uses TRBV3-1 (or the pseudogene TRBV3-2) with TRBJ1-5; 7 bases are shared with TRBD1. The V gene end was trimmed by 1 base and the J gene end by 7 bases; junction bases not matched to a gene: 13. CDR1 LGHDT and CDR2 YNNKEL come from the germline V gene (reference sequence). The length of the CDR3 is 17 residues.

This rearrangement joins TRBV2 to TRBJ2-1, with 10 bases matching TRBD2. The CDR3 extends over 16 amino acids. Trimming at V came to 2 bases and at J to 4 bases, leaving 5 bases not matched to a gene. Per the germline V gene, CDR1 is SNHLY and CDR2 is FYNNEI. The CDR3 here is CASSESLLAGYNEQFF. The DNA for the CDR3 is TGTGCCAGCAGTGAAAGTTTACTAGCGGGGTACAATGAGCAGTTCTTC. Together with reference TRBV2 and TRBJ2-1, the CDR3 gives the full variable domain: EPEVTQTPSHQVTQMGQEVILRCVPISNHLYFYWYRQILGQKVEFLVSFYNNEISEKSEIFDDQFSVERPDGSNFTLKIRSTKLEDSAMYFCASSESLLAGYNEQFFGPGTRLTVL.

This clone has a single count. The chain links TRBV18 to TRBJ2-7; D may be TRBD1 (6 bases). Trimming took off 3 bases at V and 3 bases at J, with 9 bases between the two ends. CDR3 length equals 13 residues. Germline lookup yields CDR1 KGHSH and CDR2 LQKENI. CDR3 sequence reads: CASSPGQHYEQYF. CDR3 DNA: TGTGCCAGCTCACCCGGACAGCACTACGAGCAGTACTTC. Variable domain in full (rest from reference TRBV18 and TRBJ2-7): NAGVMQNPRHLVRRRGQEARLRCSPMKGHSHVYWYRQLPEEGLKFMVYLQKENIIDESGMPKERFSAEFPKEGPSILRIQQVVRGDSAAYFCASSPGQHYEQYFGPGTRLTVT.

The chain uses TRBV15 and TRBJ1-5; D uncertain. CDR3 size: 14 residues. The ends were cut back, 2 bases at V and 4 bases at J, with 9 bases in the middle. Germline V lookup: CDR1 LNHNV, CDR2 YYDKDF (reference sequence). In DNA, the CDR3 is TGTGCCACCAGCAGATGGGGAGGGAATCAGCCCCAGCATTTT. This sequence encodes CATSRWGGNQPQHF. The full variable domain, with the rest looked up from reference TRBV15 and TRBJ1-5, is DAMVIQNPRYQVTQFGKPVTLSCSQTLNHNVMYWYQQKSSQAPKLLFHYYDKDFNNEADTPDNFQSRRPNTSFCFLDIRSPGLGDTAMYLCATSRWGGNQPQHFGDGTRLSIL.